The 14 T cell receptor beta chains reported below all come from one sample, sequenced in a study of PD-1 blockade in classical Hodgkin lymphoma. Clones were read by immunoSEQ multiplex PCR, and TCRdb kept only the in-frame ones, dropping some. This sample has about 24,000 clones, with 80% found just once. Relapse was seen in all patients after autologous stem cell transplantation, and brentuximab vedotin exposure was variable. Sequenced material: peripheral blood mononuclear cells (PBMCs), taken at baseline. Receptor source: a human donor with classical Hodgkin lymphoma.

The V gene is TRBV7-2, the J gene TRBJ2-3, with 8 bases fitting TRBD2. Germline V gene lookup returns CDR1 SGHTA and CDR2 FQGNSA. This CDR3 region has 14 residues. V gave up 5 bases and J gave up 6 bases; unmatched junction bases: 7. The CDR3 protein is CASSPGLAFDTQYF. CDR3 sequence (DNA): TGTGCCAGCAGCCCAGGACTAGCTTTCGATACGCAGTATTTT.

The chain combines TRBV6-6 with TRBJ1-2; D is uncertain. CDR3 length: 13 amino acids. Trimming removed 2 bases at V and 2 bases at J, with 6 bases between. CDR1 is MNHNY, CDR2 SVGAGI, per germline (reference sequence). The CDR3 loop is CASSYLENYGYTF. CDR3 coding DNA: TGTGCCAGCAGTTACCTCGAGAACTATGGCTACACCTTC.

Worth noting for this clone: A junction end diverges from the germline sequence, so it may reflect a read error. The chain uses TRBV7-2 and TRBJ1-4; D is ambiguous. CDR1 SGHTA and CDR2 FQGNSA come from the germline V gene. There are 14 residues in the CDR3. The CDR3 reads CASSFQATNGKLFF. The CDR3 nucleotides read TGTGCCAGCAGCTTTCAAGCAACTAATGGAAAACTGTTTTTT.

The chain uses TRBV19 and TRBJ1-5; weak D call: TRBD1 (5 bases). The V and J ends lost 3 bases and 7 bases respectively, with 13 bases between them. The germline V gene has CDR1 LNHDA and CDR2 SQIVND (reference sequence). This CDR3 has 14 residues. The CDR3 is CASSISPQGQPQHF. CDR3 coding DNA: TGTGCCAGTAGTATTTCTCCTCAGGGCCAGCCCCAGCATTTT.

This sequence joins TRBV7-2 and TRBJ2-7; D is uncertain. V shed 0 bases and J shed 3 bases, with 6 bases lying between them. The CDR3 covers 13 residues. Germline CDR1 SGHTA, CDR2 FQGNSA. The CDR3 DNA is TGTGCCAGCAGCTTAGCCAAATACTACGAGCAGTACTTC. Its translation: CASSLAKYYEQYF.

The chain has TRBV7-9 and TRBJ2-4; 8 nucleotides agree with TRBD1. V lost 0 bases and J lost 3; bases outside the gene matches: 10. Per germline, CDR1 SEHNR and CDR2 FQNEAQ (reference sequence). This CDR3 has 18 residues. CDR3 loop: CASSLAPGQGGDKNIQYF. CDR3 nucleotide sequence: TGTGCCAGCAGCTTAGCCCCAGGACAGGGCGGGGACAAAAACATTCAGTACTTC.

The chain has TRBV5-4 and TRBJ2-6; D gene unclear. V gave up 4 bases and J gave up 4 bases, with 6 bases separating them. This CDR3 comprises 13 residues. Germline V CDR1 and CDR2: SGHNT, YYREEE (reference sequence). The CDR3 coding sequence is TGTGCCAGCAGCGGGCTCGGGGCCAACGTCCTGACTTTC. Its translation: CASSGLGANVLTF. The full variable domain, completed using reference TRBV5-4 and TRBJ2-6, is ETGVTQSPTHLIKTRGQQVTLRCSSQSGHNTVSWYQQALGQGPQFIFQYYREEENGRGNFPPRFSGLQFPNYSSELNVNALELDDSALYLCASSGLGANVLTFGAGSRLTVL.

This clone was recorded a few times. The gene calls are TRBV5-6 and TRBJ2-6; D is ambiguous. The germline CDR1 and CDR2 sequences are SGHDT and YYEEEE. V was shortened by 1 base and J by 1 base, with 12 bases between the two germline ends. The CDR3 sequence is 17 residues long. Here the CDR3 reads CASSLPDGASGANVLTF. The CDR3 DNA is TGTGCCAGCAGCTTGCCGGACGGAGCGTCTGGGGCCAACGTCCTGACTTTC.

The genes are TRBV5-4 and TRBJ2-5, with D possibly called TRBD1 or TRBD2 (6 bases each). This CDR3 is 13 amino acids long. Germline lookup yields CDR1 SGHNT and CDR2 YYREEE (reference sequence). V gave up 1 base and J gave up 4 bases, with 8 bases separating them. CDR3 loop: CASSLRGAETQYF. The CDR3 coding sequence is TGTGCCAGCAGCTTGAGGGGGGCAGAGACCCAGTACTTC. Full variable domain (outside the CDR3, taken from reference TRBV5-4 and TRBJ2-5): ETGVTQSPTHLIKTRGQQVTLRCSSQSGHNTVSWYQQALGQGPQFIFQYYREEENGRGNFPPRFSGLQFPNYSSELNVNALELDDSALYLCASSLRGAETQYFGPGTRLLVL.

The genes are TRBV5-1 and TRBJ2-2, with 11 bases matching TRBD1. The CDR3 loop spans 16 amino acids. Germline V CDR1 and CDR2: SGHRS, YFSETQ. Trimming took 1 base from V and 7 from J; bases not matched to a gene: 6. CDR3 loop: CASSLTGQGALGELFF. CDR3 DNA: TGCGCCAGCAGCTTGACCGGACAGGGGGCTCTCGGGGAGCTGTTTTTT.

This chain links TRBV28 with TRBJ2-7; no clear D. The CDR3 spans 13 residues. Germline V CDR1 and CDR2: MDHEN, SYDVKM. Between the trimmed V and J ends, which lost 2 bases and 0 bases, there was a span of 5 bases. The CDR3 spells CASSLMSSYEQYF. DNA for the CDR3: TGTGCCAGCAGTTTAATGAGCTCCTACGAGCAGTACTTC.

The table lists this clone with a few counts. This chain links TRBV27 with TRBJ1-1; D is possibly TRBD1 (6 bases). V was shortened by 2 bases and J by 7 bases, with 17 bases between the two germline ends. CDR3 length equals 15 residues. Germline CDR1 is MNHEY and CDR2 is SMNVEV (reference sequence). CDR3 in DNA: TGTGCCAGCAGTTTAGGTCGGGGGGGGCGTTATGAAGCTTTCTTT. Residues: CASSLGRGGRYEAFF.

V is TRBV19 and J is TRBJ2-2, with 8 bases that match TRBD1. The CDR3 sequence is 17 residues long. CDR1 LNHDA and CDR2 SQIVND come from the germline V gene (reference sequence). V was clipped by 3 bases and J by 0 bases; unmatched bases: 6. CDR3 region: CASSIRGQGANTGELFF. The CDR3 DNA is TGTGCCAGTAGTATCCGAGGACAGGGTGCGAACACCGGGGAGCTGTTTTTT.

This clone was seen a handful of times. The gene calls are TRBV15 and TRBJ1-6; D gene uncertain. Trimming left V 6 bases short and J 3 bases short, with 12 bases between. Germline assignment: CDR1 LNHNV and CDR2 YYDKDF (reference sequence). The CDR3 loop spans 15 amino acids. The CDR3 coding sequence is TGTGCCACCAGTCAAGACCGATTCTATAATTCACCCCTCCACTTT. It translates to CATSQDRFYNSPLHF. Full variable domain (missing parts from reference TRBV15 and TRBJ1-6): DAMVIQNPRYQVTQFGKPVTLSCSQTLNHNVMYWYQQKSSQAPKLLFHYYDKDFNNEADTPDNFQSRRPNTSFCFLDIRSPGLGDTAMYLCATSQDRFYNSPLHFGNGTRLTVT.